Sequencing of this TCR beta chain was carried out in a study of human T cells and chemical hapten exposure. For the study at large: The patients, most of them female, presented with alopecia areata, totalis or universalis.

In this sample, this clonotype turned up many times. Time point denoted: pre-sensitization, week 0. Documented treatment: therapeutic diphenylcyclopropenone sensitization with weekly scalp DPC. TCRdb analysed the RACE reads with MiXCR anew, one entry per CDR3 protein. The table lists some 36,000 distinct CDR3 sequences, approximately 7.6% of them singletons. This CDR3 has 13 amino acids. The germline CDR1 and CDR2 sequences are MNHNY and SVGAGI (reference sequence). V was shortened by 5 bases and J by 5 bases, with 13 bases between the two germline ends. Here the sequenced sample was whole blood, taken in connection with sensitization to the hapten diphenylcyclopropenone (DPC). The chain carries TRBV6-6 and TRBJ2-7, with D uncertain. The receptor comes from a woman aged 45 to 65 with alopecia areata. Some clones in this sample may be carry-over from other donors' samples. This CDR3 reads CASSPWEQHEQYF. Written as DNA, the CDR3 is TGTGCCAGCAGTCCCTGGGAACAGCACGAGCAGTACTTC.